The 2 T cell receptor beta chains presented below share a single source sample, sequenced in a study of blood T cells in healthy people across ages. A J-beta primer mix and a sample-barcoded 5' primer were used in a second PCR of about 6 to 12 cycles. TCRdb called the 5' RACE reads again in MiXCR, with one record for every CDR3 protein. Seen here are 850,000 to 1,000,000 distinct CDR3 sequences, roughly 50% observed once, and the top ten hold about a fifth. Sequencing was carried out using blood. The receptors stem from a woman aged 55-69 years in good health.

This CDR3 is CASSWGLRAGTQYF. CDR3 coding DNA: TGTGCCAGCAGTTGGGGACTCCGAGCGGGGACCCAGTACTTC. The chain employs TRBV6-5 and TRBJ2-5, with a weak D call TRBD2 (6 bases). This CDR3 spans 14 amino acids. Per germline, CDR1 MNHEY and CDR2 SVGAGI. Trimming pared 4 bases from V and 7 bases from J, leaving 16 bases between.

This clonotype was seen more than once but under ten times. This chain links TRBV27 with TRBJ2-5; D may be TRBD1 (5 bases). CDR1 is MNHEY, CDR2 SMNVEV, per germline (reference sequence). Deletions cut 5 bases from V and 5 bases from J, with 12 bases between. The CDR3 spans 13 residues. The CDR3 sequence is CASSPRKGETQYF. DNA of the CDR3: TGTGCCAGCAGTCCCCGGAAGGGGGAGACCCAGTACTTC.